This T cell receptor (beta chain) was identified during a study of cytomegalovirus exposure and HLA in healthy donors (dated by TCRdb to about 2017). At the level of the whole study: An earlier analysis of about 560 of the donors reported 276 Gb of sequence data and some 110 million unique TCR beta sequences obtained from about 179 million T cells. In addition to the first cohort of around 670 subjects, a separate validation cohort of approximately 130 different subjects was used. Across 398 genotyped donors of the cohort, an average of roughly 250,000 unique TCR beta nucleotide sequences per donor were sequenced, and roughly 20% of those sequences were non-productive. The number of typed donors differed by locus: about 629-630 for A, B, C, DRB1 and DQB1; approximately 540 for DQA1; about 600 for DPA1; and roughly 470 for DPB1. The later analysis used no new phenotypic data to find candidate immune exposures, relying instead on TCR beta sequences and their occurrence across donors. Of the approximately 370 genotyped donors, approximately 80% were placed in the genetic ancestry cluster associated with self-reported Caucasian donors. HLA typing covered class I and class II loci at four-digit resolution. Every repertoire in the discovery cohort had been generated on one and the same sequencing platform. A later genetic analysis used genome-wide SNP genotypes for about 55% of the 666 donors, treating that subset as a discovery cohort. Five DR-DQ haplotypes were handled as single units for association and clustering, since linkage in the cohort was strong. A later analysis re-analyzed previously published TCR beta repertoires from several hundred donors and added high-resolution HLA genotyping to study TCR occurrence patterns. To predict cytomegalovirus infection status, the study combined high-throughput TCR immunosequencing, statistical association of individual TCRs with disease status, and machine learning. An early release covering 550 to 700 HLA-typed donors comprised about 320 gigabases of sequencing data and roughly 85 million unique TCR sequences. In an earlier analysis of 587 of the donors, high-throughput TCR beta sequencing was used to judge whether each TCR beta V gene segment behaved as functional or pseudogenic. The study aimed to test whether signatures of past pathogen exposure could be identified by cataloging public T cell receptors. The study used immunosequencing to profile the T cell repertoires of around 600 subjects and linked those repertoires to cytomegalovirus serostatus. Alongside the repertoire data, information on donor age, sex, ethnicity and CMV serostatus was compiled. The investigation overall reported the following: Because the 87-base-pair reads could not distinguish some IMGT-functional V segments, including TRBV6-2 and TRBV6-3, those segments were excluded. A later genetic analysis associated a missense DCLRE1C variant with V-gene and J-gene trimming of TCR beta chains, and an independent cohort replicated the association. In vitro tests confirmed that a few of the cytomegalovirus-associated TCR beta chains recognize cytomegalovirus antigens. The earlier analysis of 587 of the donors excluded some 15 rarely observed V segments, including chromosome 9 orphons, because counts were too low. The only immune exposure information available for the cohort was CMV serostatus. According to a later analysis, TCR association rates differed among HLA loci, with DRB1 alleles showing the most associated TCRs and HLA-C alleles showing the fewest. Linkage disequilibrium might explain the correlated functional status among segregating V segments, but an unknown experimental factor could not be excluded. In a later analysis, several top co-occurrence clusters were reported to appear linked to parvovirus B19, influenza, CMV and Epstein-Barr virus. A cluster of highly shared sequence variants was judged likely to represent a technical artifact of the sequencing pipeline. The authors suggested that the approach could potentially be generalized to other disease states and immunological phenotypes. In a later analysis, HLA-associated TCR beta chains showed more clonal expansion and lower generation probabilities than non-associated chains that were equally common. Across donors, most TCR sequences were observed very rarely, whereas some public TCRs were present in many individuals. A later genetic analysis reported fewer N-insertions in productive TCRs among donors in an Asian-associated ancestry cluster than the roughly 700-donor mean. A later analysis associated 16,951 TCR beta sequences with specific HLA alleles at a false discovery rate of 0.05. According to a later analysis, most CMV-associated TCR beta chains appeared to be HLA-restricted, and the HLA associations seemed to be driven largely by CMV exposure. When HLA alleles, especially DR and DQ, strongly co-occurred, attributing TCR associations to individual alleles was difficult. The presence/absence analyses assumed that sequencing depth was roughly uniform across donors, and that assumption may not be true. Because HLA typing was missing for some donors at each locus, association tests included only the typed subset. In this cohort, only TCR beta chains were sequenced, and detectable features were limited by the absence of alpha or paired-chain data. A further reported finding was that TCR beta sequences accurately predicted the HLA-A and HLA-B alleles for most subjects in the first cohort. An earlier analysis of several hundred of the donors showed that most TCR beta V segments appeared in productive rearrangements either about 87% or about 30% of the time, which broadly matched IMGT annotations. A total of fewer than 200 TCR beta chains were listed by the study as associated with cytomegalovirus. The classifier was reported to diagnose cytomegalovirus status with high specificity and sensitivity in both the original cohort and the validation cohort.

The cohort consisted of hundreds of healthy bone marrow donors. Cohort members were all nominally healthy when sampled, although unrecorded immune exposures were likely present. The donor tested CMV seropositive and was one of the 289 seropositive cohort members. Each donor provided a peripheral blood sample, and peripheral blood mononuclear cells were used for TCR beta sequencing. Genomic DNA extraction from the blood cell samples was performed with the Qiagen DNeasy Blood Extraction Kit. To note about this clone: Its antigen is currently not known. Base qualities are missing; no much larger clone stands one base away.

To prepare the library, the immunoSEQ multiplex PCR assay was applied. For the multiplex PCR, a mixture combining 60 forward primers for TCR Vbeta segments and 13 reverse primers for TCR Jbeta segments was used. Amplification of the CDR3 region of rearranged TCR beta genes was performed with a multiplex PCR assay on genomic DNA. On the Illumina HiSeq System, the amplified TCR beta libraries were sequenced as 87-base-pair reads. The authors' analysis ran thus. A later analysis tallied 75 million to 85 million unique TCR beta chains across the 700 or so repertoires, and around 9.9 million of those chains were shared by two or more donors. Raw reads were error-corrected and collapsed into unique sequences by a nearest-neighbor algorithm in which closely related sequences were merged to remove PCR and sequencing errors. CDR3 sequences were aligned to IMGT reference sequences to assign V, D and J gene segments. Each retained sequence needed at least a six-nucleotide match to both a V gene segment and a J gene segment. Rearrangements were called productive when the CDR3 lacked stop codons and stayed in frame with V and J; all others were non-productive. Following IMGT convention, CDR3 was defined as the stretch from the second conserved V-encoded cysteine to the conserved J-encoded phenylalanine. The earlier analysis of some 580 of the donors excluded any sequence lacking an unambiguous match to a single V gene segment. In an earlier analysis of several hundred of the donors, V segments were called functional above 56.7% productive rearrangements and were called segregating when the between-donor standard deviation exceeded 5%. A statistical classification framework was developed to diagnose cytomegalovirus status using the catalog of TCR beta chain sequences. In a later analysis, V and J genes were assigned by comparing TCR nucleotide sequences against IMGT/GENE-DB human TR gene sequences. The TCRdist pipeline was used in a later analysis to assign CDR3 sequences and most-parsimonious VDJ recombination scenarios. A later analysis defined each TCR beta chain by its CDR3 amino acid sequence plus V-gene family, and excluded reads lacking a unique V-gene family. As a way to deal with suspected cross-contamination and a sequencing artifact, a later analysis dropped 450 to 600 nucleotide sequences that were highly shared and had low generation probability. In a later analysis, a clonal expansion index was calculated for each public chain from normalized within-repertoire ranks of inferred template counts. Generation probabilities in a later analysis came from a VDJ recombination model fitted to out-of-frame rearrangements, and those results were checked against IGoR. A later analysis scored TCR-TCR, TCR-HLA and TCR-CMV co-occurrence with hypergeometric tests, applying a repertoire-size bias correction to TCR pairs. In a later analysis, false discovery rates were estimated by permuting HLA or CMV assignments 20 times. In a later analysis, co-occurring TCRs were grouped with DBSCAN, and TCRdist sequence similarity was added when clustering was performed within HLA-allele-positive subsets. Co-occurrence clustering excluded repertoires with fewer than 30,000 or more than 120,000 public chains, plus five with anomalous nucleotide sharing. TCRdb stores this immuneACCESS table with in-frame sequences only. Part of the clones is absent; in the studies checked, under half of the shortfall reflects unresolved V genes, and no reason is known for the rest. That table gives V, J and clone size, and the DNA gave D and trimming. This sample has under 200,000 clones in its table, and roughly 80% of those were observed once. The top ten constitute 3.4% of the sample.

V is trimmed back by 2 bases and J by 2 bases, and the junction contains 4 bases that no gene match accounts for. Via the germline V gene, CDR1 is SGHTS and CDR2 YDEGEE. The CDR3 contains 16 residues, cysteine and phenylalanine counted. Only the CDR3 part of the read is kept: 48 bases, read in frame from the first base. The clonotype comes from a man aged 40-49 years in good health and CMV-seropositive. Sequencing used PBMCs. This chain joins TRBV5-8 to TRBJ1-5, with 10 bases matching TRBD1. The CDR3 region reads CASSLRQGAGNQPQHF. The DNA is TGTGCCAGCAGCTTACGACAGGGGGCAGGCAATCAGCCCCAGCATTTT. With all but the CDR3 taken from the reference TRBV5-8 and TRBJ1-5 genes, the full variable domain is: EAGVTQSPTHLIKTRGQQATLRCSPISGHTSVYWYQQALGLGLQFLLWYDEGEERNRGNFPPRFSGRQFPNYSSELNVNALELEDSALYLCASSLRQGAGNQPQHFGDGTRLSIL.